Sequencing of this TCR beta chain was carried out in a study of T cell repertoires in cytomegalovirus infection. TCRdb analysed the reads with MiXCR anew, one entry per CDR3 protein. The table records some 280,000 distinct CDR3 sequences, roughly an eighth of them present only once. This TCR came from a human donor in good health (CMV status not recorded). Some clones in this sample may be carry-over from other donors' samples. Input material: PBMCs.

CDR3 bases: TGTGCCAGCAGCTTACCCACCCCAGATACGCAGTATTTT. This translates into CASSLPTPDTQYF. The J gene is TRBJ2-3, the V gene TRBV11-2; unclear D gene. Germline CDR1 reads SGHAT; CDR2 reads FQNNGV. The ends were cut back, 2 bases at V and 4 bases at J, with 7 bases in the middle. This CDR3 has 13 amino acids.